These T cell receptor beta chains were read from a single sample in a study of T cells in Graves' hyperthyroidism and ophthalmopathy. Using its own MiXCR run on the multiplex PCR reads, TCRdb lists one record per CDR3 protein. The sample yields roughly 740,000 distinct CDR3 sequences, roughly 15% seen once. Specimen: blood. The source is a man aged 18-30 years with Graves' hyperthyroidism. The CDR3 runs from the conserved cysteine through the conserved F or W. Fields, in order: CDR3 protein, CDR3 DNA, D gene, V gene, clone size, J gene. D genes are given only for firm matches. Some rows mark clone size as missing; the rest say once, few, many or name a class of expanded clone.

CASSLETGIVDEQYF,TGTGCCAGCAGCTTAGAGACGGGAATTGTGGACGAGCAGTACTTC,.,TRBV11-2,many,TRBJ2-7
CASTLRGGNTEAFF,TGTGCCAGCACCCTAAGGGGGGGGAACACTGAAGCTTTCTTT,.,TRBV3-1,many,TRBJ1-1
CSVVGWGTDTQYF,TGCAGCGTTGTCGGGTGGGGAACAGATACGCAGTATTTT,.,TRBV29-1,.,TRBJ2-3
CASSPSRTANEKLFF,TGTGCCAGCTCACCCTCTCGGACGGCTAATGAAAAACTGTTTTTT,.,TRBV18,few,TRBJ1-4
CASSSLAGWEETQYF,TGTGCCAGCAGTTCTTTAGCGGGATGGGAAGAGACCCAGTACTTC,TRBD2,TRBV27,.,TRBJ2-5
CASSIGTAEKLFF,TGCGCCAGCAGTATTGGGACCGCTGAAAAACTGTTTTTT,.,TRBV5-1,.,TRBJ1-4
CARRGNEAFF,TGTGCCAGACGGGGGAATGAAGCTTTCTTT,.,TRBV2,many,TRBJ1-1
CASSWGLANTEAFF,TGTGCCAGTAGTTGGGGGCTGGCGAACACTGAAGCTTTCTTT,.,TRBV19,.,TRBJ1-1
CASSPVLNTEAFF,TGCGCCAGCAGCCCTGTCCTGAACACTGAAGCTTTCTTT,.,TRBV5-1,few,TRBJ1-1
CASSLVEKTQYF,TGCGCCAGCAGCTTGGTCGAAAAGACCCAGTACTTC,.,TRBV5-1,.,TRBJ2-5
CASRGTATGNTIYF,TGTGCCAGCAGGGGGACAGCGACGGGAAACACCATATATTTT,TRBD1,TRBV28,.,TRBJ1-3
CASSFDIASGNEQFF,TGCGCCAGCAGCTTCGATATCGCTTCTGGCAATGAGCAGTTCTTC,.,TRBV5-1,.,TRBJ2-1
CATSPRTSGTYSTDTQYF,TGTGCCACTTCCCCACGCACTAGCGGAACCTATAGCACAGATACGCAGTATTTT,TRBD2,TRBV27,many,TRBJ2-3
CASSSLSDRTVVYEQYF,TGTGCCAGCAGTTCACTTTCTGACAGGACTGTAGTCTACGAGCAGTACTTC,.,TRBV27,few,TRBJ2-7
CASRAPGDTQYF,TGTGCCAGCAGAGCTCCGGGGGATACGCAGTATTTT,.,TRBV12-3/TRBV12-4,few,TRBJ2-3
CASTLLGSTNEKLFF,TGTGCCAGCACCCTCCTTGGTTCAACTAATGAAAAACTGTTTTTT,.,TRBV5-1,.,TRBJ1-4
CASSFLSSGYFYEQYF,TGTGCCAGCAGCTTCCTTTCTAGCGGGTATTTTTACGAGCAGTACTTC,TRBD2,TRBV7-9,few,TRBJ2-7
CASSPAYEQYF,TGTGCCAGCAGTCCCGCCTACGAGCAGTACTTC,.,TRBV28,many,TRBJ2-7
CASSQDEFNQPQHF,TGTGCCAGCAGCCAAGATGAGTTCAATCAGCCCCAGCATTTT,.,TRBV4-2,.,TRBJ1-5
CASSLGPGGTNTEAFF,TGTGCCAGCAGCCTAGGACCCGGCGGAACGAACACTGAAGCTTTCTTT,.,TRBV7-9,.,TRBJ1-1
CASRDRGGNSPLHF,TGTGCCAGCAGGGACAGGGGGGGGAATTCACCCCTCCACTTT,TRBD1,TRBV2,few,TRBJ1-6
CASRARGGSPLHF,TGTGCCAGCAGGGCGAGGGGTGGGTCACCCCTCCACTTT,.,TRBV27,few,TRBJ1-6
CASNNGRTYNEQFF,TGTGCCAGCAATAACGGGAGGACATACAATGAGCAGTTCTTC,TRBD2,TRBV2,many,TRBJ2-1
CASSGRTGYWTSGLPGEDTQYF,TGTGCCAGCAGTGGGAGGACAGGATATTGGACTAGCGGGCTTCCAGGGGAGGATACGCAGTATTTT,TRBD2,TRBV6-1,.,TRBJ2-3
CAWSRQAKGTQYF,TGTGCCTGGAGTAGGCAGGCAAAGGGGACCCAGTACTTC,.,TRBV30,few,TRBJ2-5
CASSPVRGRSPLHF,TGTGCCAGCAGCCCCGTGCGGGGAAGATCACCCCTCCACTTT,.,TRBV7-9,.,TRBJ1-6
CASSPGTYEQFF,TGTGCCAGCAGCCCTGGGACTTACGAGCAGTTCTTC,.,TRBV11-3,.,TRBJ2-1